One and the same sample provided the 2 T cell receptor beta chains below, sequenced in a study of cytomegalovirus exposure and HLA in healthy donors. The table came from immunoSEQ multiplex PCR; TCRdb's copy has only in-frame clones and leaves some out. The sample includes approximately 120,000 clones, roughly 87% of them seen just once. Sequenced: PBMCs. Receptors were obtained from a woman aged 18-29 years in good health and CMV-seronegative.

The gene calls are TRBV4-3 and TRBJ2-1; D is undetermined. CDR1 is LGHNA and CDR2 is YSLEER in the germline V gene. The CDR3 is 16 amino acids. V lost 0 bases and J lost 0, with 9 bases in between. The CDR3 nucleotides read TGCGCCAGCAGCCAAGACCTCGGTAACTCCTACAATGAGCAGTTCTTC. It encodes CASSQDLGNSYNEQFF.

The chain joins TRBV30 to TRBJ1-3, with TRBD1 as a possible D gene (6 bases). V lost 7 bases and J lost 3, with 13 bases in between. The CDR3 extends over 13 amino acids. CDR1 and CDR2 from the germline V gene are GTSNPN and SVGIG (reference sequence). This CDR3 reads CALIQGNGNTIYF. CDR3 coding DNA: TGTGCCTTGATACAGGGTAATGGAAACACCATATATTTT.